These 31 T cell receptor beta chains were sequenced from one sample in a study of sequential checkpoint blockade in melanoma. Sequencing was performed with immunoSEQ multiplex PCR; in TCRdb, only in-frame clones are kept and a portion is missing. This table has about 18,000 clones, over 60% appearing once. Treatment denoted: randomized to nivolumab then ipilimumab (arm A) or the reverse (arm B). The specimen comprised tumor tissue (inferred from file names), sampled from a patient given nivolumab and ipilimumab in sequence. The receptors come from a human donor with melanoma.

The sample holds a few counts of this clone. The chain couples TRBV18 to TRBJ1-4; the D gene is possibly TRBD1 (5 bases). Trimming cost V 6 bases and J 8 bases, with 16 bases left between them. The CDR3 is made up of 14 amino acids. The germline V gene has CDR1 KGHSH and CDR2 LQKENI. The CDR3 DNA follows: TGTGCCAGCTCGCGGGGATCCGAGGGGGAAAAACTGTTTTTT. Translation gives CASSRGSEGEKLFF.

The rearrangement links TRBV19 to TRBJ2-1, with D tentatively TRBD1 (8 bases). V lost 5 bases to trimming and J lost 6 bases, with 17 bases between them. The CDR3 runs 15 residues. Germline lookup yields CDR1 LNHDA and CDR2 SQIVND (reference sequence). In DNA form, the CDR3 reads TGTGCCAGTAGTGTACAGGGGGTAGCGGGCAATGAGCAGTTCTTC. This encodes CASSVQGVAGNEQFF.

The chain has TRBV19 and TRBJ1-1; D is unresolved. This CDR3 region has 16 residues. CDR1 and CDR2 from the germline V gene are LNHDA and SQIVND (reference sequence). Trimming removed 5 bases at V and 4 bases at J, with 20 bases between. CDR3 coding DNA: TGTGCCAGTAGTTCTAAAGACGGGGTCGGCGTCACTGAAGCTTTCTTT. Its protein is CASSSKDGVGVTEAFF.

The chain employs TRBV28 and TRBJ2-1, with a weak D call TRBD1 (6 bases). CDR1 MDHEN and CDR2 SYDVKM come from the germline V gene. The CDR3 contains 13 residues. The CDR3 DNA reads as TGTGCTACAAGGGGGAGCTCCTACAATGAGCAGTTCTTC. Protein sequence: CATRGSSYNEQFF.

By sample share, this clone is medium-sized (0.01 to 0.1%). This chain uses TRBV6-8 with TRBJ1-2; maybe TRBD1 (5 bases). Between the trimmed V and J ends, which lost 10 bases and 0 bases, there was a span of 15 bases. There are 14 residues in the CDR3. Germline CDR1 reads MNHGY; CDR2 reads SAAAGT. DNA of the CDR3: TGTGCCATCAGCCCCGGGGGGACTAACTATGGCTACACCTTC. Its protein product is CAISPGGTNYGYTF.

This clone was found a few times. The rearrangement joins TRBV9 to TRBJ2-1, with a weak D call TRBD2 (5 bases). The CDR3 runs 14 residues. The V gene lost 5 bases and the J gene lost 0 bases, with 9 bases spanning the gap. Germline values: CDR1 SGDLS, CDR2 YYNGEE. DNA of the CDR3: TGTGCCAGCAGTCTACTAGGCTCCTACAATGAGCAGTTCTTC. Protein sequence: CASSLLGSYNEQFF.

The rearrangement joins TRBV9 to TRBJ1-1; D remains ambiguous. Trimming left V 5 bases short and J 0 bases short, with 11 bases between. The germline CDR1 and CDR2 sequences are SGDLS and YYNGEE. The CDR3 is 14 residues long. As DNA, the CDR3 is TGTGCCAGCAGTGAAGGCGTTATGAACACTGAAGCTTTCTTT. As protein: CASSEGVMNTEAFF.

This clone turned up a few times. The chain uses TRBV6-8 and TRBJ1-4, with D maybe TRBD1 (6 bases). Trimming took 11 bases from V and 3 from J, leaving 13 bases between them. Germline CDR1 and CDR2: MNHGY and SAAAGT. The CDR3 is made up of 13 amino acids. CDR3 in DNA: TGTGCCGGTAAACAGGGATCTAATGAAAAACTGTTTTTT. Translated, it gives CAGKQGSNEKLFF.

The gene calls are TRBV18 and TRBJ2-1, with D perhaps TRBD1 or TRBD2 (5 bases each). Trimming cost V 0 bases and J 5 bases, with 11 bases left between them. The germline V gene encodes CDR1 KGHSH and CDR2 LQKENI. The CDR3 consists of 15 residues. CDR3 loop: CASSPPGDQNNEQFF. The CDR3 nucleotides read TGTGCCAGCTCACCACCGGGGGACCAAAACAATGAGCAGTTCTTC.

This sequence joins TRBV7-7 and TRBJ2-3, with D possibly being TRBD1 or TRBD2 (5 bases each). The CDR3 has 15 residues. The ends were cut back, 3 bases at V and 2 bases at J, with 12 bases in the middle. The germline V gene has CDR1 SSHAT and CDR2 FNYEAQ (reference sequence). As DNA, the CDR3 is TGTGCCAGCAGCTTCGGGGACGGGCCCACAGATACGCAGTATTTT. It yields the protein CASSFGDGPTDTQYF. The whole variable domain, filled in from reference TRBV7-7 and TRBJ2-3, reads GAGVSQSPRYKVTKRGQDVTLRCDPISSHATLYWYQQALGQGPEFLTYFNYEAQPDKSGLPSDRFSAERPEGSISTLTIQRTEQRDSAMYRCASSFGDGPTDTQYFGPGTRLTVL.

The chain has TRBV5-1 and TRBJ1-1, with D perhaps matching TRBD1 (5 bases). From germline, CDR1 is SGHRS and CDR2 YFSETQ. The ends were cut back, 3 bases at V and 2 bases at J, with 17 bases in the middle. This CDR3 is built from 16 residues. The CDR3 DNA is TGCGCCAGCAGCTCGGAAATAGGGGCCCTCAACACTGAAGCTTTCTTT. Amino acid sequence: CASSSEIGALNTEAFF.

The V gene is TRBV5-1, the J gene TRBJ1-2, with 9 bases fitting TRBD1. Germline CDR1 reads SGHRS; CDR2 reads YFSETQ. CDR3 length: 14 residues. V lost 0 bases, J lost 7 bases, and 4 bases stayed unmatched. The CDR3 DNA sequence: TGCGCCAGCAGCTTGGACAGGGGGCGGGGTGGCTACACCTTC. Its protein product is CASSLDRGRGGYTF.

This clone appeared a few times. The chain recombines TRBV9 with TRBJ2-5; no clear D gene. CDR3 size: 15 residues. CDR1 is SGDLS, CDR2 YYNGEE, per germline. Between the trimmed V and J ends, which lost 0 bases and 5 bases, there was a span of 14 bases. CDR3 region: CASSVVPRPPETQYF. For the CDR3, the DNA is TGTGCCAGCAGCGTAGTTCCCAGACCACCTGAGACCCAGTACTTC. Drawing the rest from reference TRBV9 and TRBJ2-5, the complete variable domain is DSGVTQTPKHLITATGQRVTLRCSPRSGDLSVYWYQQSLDQGLQFLIQYYNGEERAKGNILERFSAQQFPDLHSELNLSSLELGDSALYFCASSVVPRPPETQYFGPGTRLLVL.

V usage is TRBV6-8 and J usage is TRBJ1-1, with TRBD1 as a possible D gene (5 bases). The ends were cut back, 6 bases at V and 3 bases at J, with 14 bases in the middle. Germline lookup yields CDR1 MNHGY and CDR2 SAAAGT. CDR3 length equals 14 residues. The CDR3 DNA reads TGTGCCAGCAGGCCGTGGGACGGACACACTGAAGCTTTCTTT. Translation gives CASRPWDGHTEAFF.

This clone was found once. V usage is TRBV16 and J usage is TRBJ1-5, with D maybe TRBD1 (6 bases). This CDR3 is built from 16 residues. V lost 0 bases, J lost 4 bases, and 13 bases lay in between. CDR1 is KGHSY and CDR2 is FQNENV in the germline V gene. CDR3 amino acids: CASSQSLGGPNQPQHF. As DNA, the CDR3 is TGTGCCAGCAGCCAATCGTTGGGGGGCCCTAATCAGCCCCAGCATTTT.

The gene calls are TRBV18 and TRBJ1-1; D unresolved. V was cut by 0 bases and J by 1 base, with 6 bases left in between. CDR3 length: 14 residues. The germline gives CDR1 KGHSH, CDR2 LQKENI. CDR3 coding DNA: TGTGCCAGCTCACCACCAGGAAGGAACACTGAAGCTTTCTTT. Protein sequence: CASSPPGRNTEAFF. The full variable domain, with the rest looked up from reference TRBV18 and TRBJ1-1, is NAGVMQNPRHLVRRRGQEARLRCSPMKGHSHVYWYRQLPEEGLKFMVYLQKENIIDESGMPKERFSAEFPKEGPSILRIQQVVRGDSAAYFCASSPPGRNTEAFFGQGTRLTVV.

The chain recombines TRBV27 with TRBJ1-2; D remains ambiguous. Looked up from germline, CDR1 is MNHEY and CDR2 is SMNVEV (reference sequence). The CDR3 length is 14 residues. The V end lost 8 bases, the J end lost 0 bases, and 13 bases lay between the germline ends. CDR3 bases: TGTGCCAGCCTGACAAGTTTTGCTAACTATGGCTACACCTTC. It is translated as CASLTSFANYGYTF.

The gene calls are TRBV2 and TRBJ2-7, with TRBD2 identical over 8 bases. The CDR3 runs 14 residues. Germline trimming cut 7 bases from V and 7 bases from J; bases unmatched to any gene: 12. CDR1 and CDR2 from the germline V gene are SNHLY and FYNNEI. The CDR3 sequence: CASTSTSAAVEQYF. The CDR3 DNA sequence: TGTGCCAGCACTTCGACTAGCGCGGCTGTAGAGCAGTACTTC.

V gene TRBV19 combines with J gene TRBJ1-6; D gene uncertain. The CDR3 loop spans 15 amino acids. Germline V CDR1 and CDR2: LNHDA, SQIVND (reference sequence). Trimming shortened V by 1 base and J by 4 bases, and 8 bases separated the two germline ends. This CDR3 is CASSIVRPYNSPLHF. The CDR3 bases are TGTGCCAGTAGTATAGTTCGACCGTATAATTCACCCCTCCACTTT.

This clone was picked up a small number of times. This sequence joins TRBV28 and TRBJ1-1; D remains unclear. CDR3 length equals 16 residues. Deletions cut 3 bases from V and 1 base from J, with 15 bases between. Germline assignment: CDR1 MDHEN and CDR2 SYDVKM. The CDR3 spells CASSFTQDHGNTEAFF. The CDR3 DNA sequence: TGTGCCAGCAGTTTTACCCAGGACCATGGGAACACTGAAGCTTTCTTT.

This clone was detected once. The genes are TRBV14 and TRBJ1-2; D uncertain. CDR1 and CDR2 from the germline V gene are SGHDN and FVKESK. This CDR3 comprises 17 residues. V was shortened by 3 bases and J by 0 bases, with 17 bases between the two germline ends. CDR3 loop: CASSHAMGGVANYGYTF. The CDR3 nucleotides read TGTGCCAGCAGCCATGCCATGGGTGGGGTAGCTAACTATGGCTACACCTTC.

By share, this clone ranks as medium-sized. The chain carries TRBV6-8 and TRBJ1-4; D gene unclear. Germline lookup yields CDR1 MNHGY and CDR2 SAAAGT. V lost 7 bases to trimming and J lost 8 bases, with 14 bases between them. This CDR3 is built from 13 residues. In DNA, the CDR3 is TGTGCCAGCATCCAACCAACTGGGGAAAAACTGTTTTTT. This encodes CASIQPTGEKLFF.

The V gene is TRBV5-1, the J gene TRBJ2-7; tentative D call: TRBD1 (5 bases). The CDR3 contains 15 residues. V lost 5 bases to trimming and J lost 3 bases, with 18 bases between them. Germline CDR1 reads SGHRS; CDR2 reads YFSETQ. CDR3 protein: CASRMSTETVYEQYF. The CDR3 DNA is TGCGCCAGCAGAATGTCCACTGAGACAGTCTACGAGCAGTACTTC.

The rearrangement links TRBV19 to TRBJ2-1; 10 positions agree with TRBD2. Germline V gene lookup returns CDR1 LNHDA and CDR2 SQIVND (reference sequence). The CDR3 totals 16 residues. V lost 6 bases, J lost 1 base, and 6 bases stayed unmatched. CDR3 nucleotide sequence: TGTGCCAGTAGGGATCTAGCGGGAGAGTCCTACAATGAGCAGTTCTTC. Its translation is CASRDLAGESYNEQFF.

The genes are TRBV5-1 and TRBJ1-1; D remains ambiguous. The V and J ends lost 1 base and 6 bases respectively, with 16 bases between them. Germline values: CDR1 SGHRS, CDR2 YFSETQ. CDR3 length equals 15 residues. CDR3 bases: TGCGCCAGCAGCTTGTTTTCGGGTCGGAGCTCTGAAGCTTTCTTT. This codes for CASSLFSGRSSEAFF.

V is TRBV11-3 and J is TRBJ2-7; 7 bases are a match to TRBD1. The trim removed 5 bases at V and 0 bases at J, leaving 7 bases unmatched. Germline V gene data show CDR1 as SGHNT and CDR2 as YENEEA. The CDR3 sequence is 15 residues long. For the CDR3, the DNA is TGTGCCAGCAGCCGCGACAGGGAATCCTCCTACGAGCAGTACTTC. Amino acids: CASSRDRESSYEQYF.

J is TRBJ1-3 and V is TRBV6-7; D not resolved. TRBV6-7 counts as an open reading frame of uncertain function. The CDR3 contains 15 residues. Trimming pared 7 bases from V and 0 bases from J, leaving 13 bases between. In DNA form, the CDR3 reads TGTGCCAGCAAGGTCAGCAGAGGCTCTGGAAACACCATATATTTT. This gives the protein CASKVSRGSGNTIYF.

The chain carries TRBV2 and TRBJ2-2; no clear D. The CDR3 totals 13 residues. Germline assignment: CDR1 SNHLY and CDR2 FYNNEI. V was trimmed by 7 bases and J by 5 bases, leaving 11 bases between them. DNA of the CDR3: TGTGCCAGCAAGTTCGGCCGTACCGGGGAGCTGTTTTTT. It codes for CASKFGRTGELFF.

The chain has TRBV28 and TRBJ1-1; a weak D match, TRBD1 (6 bases). Germline V gene lookup returns CDR1 MDHEN and CDR2 SYDVKM. The V gene lost 5 bases and the J gene lost 11 bases, with 15 bases spanning the gap. This CDR3 has 12 residues. The CDR3 is CASSGRGFGAFF. CDR3 DNA sequence: TGTGCCAGCAGTGGCAGGGGCTTTGGCGCTTTCTTT.

The rearrangement joins TRBV14 to TRBJ2-5, with D tentatively TRBD1 or TRBD2 (5 bases each). Germline-derived CDR1 and CDR2 are SGHDN and FVKESK. Trimming removed 5 bases from V and 5 bases from J, with 12 bases in between. The CDR3 covers 13 residues. CDR3 DNA: TGTGCCAGCAGCTCGGGACCCCGGGAGACCCAGTACTTC. Protein: CASSSGPRETQYF.

This chain joins TRBV7-8 and TRBJ2-7; tentative D call: TRBD2 (5 bases). CDR1 SGHVS and CDR2 FQNEAQ come from the germline V gene. The CDR3 consists of 17 residues. V lost 5 bases, J lost 5 bases, and 25 bases lay in between. CDR3 sequence reads: CASSQVIAPSGFDEQYF. CDR3 DNA: TGTGCCAGCAGCCAAGTCATTGCTCCTTCGGGGTTCGACGAGCAGTACTTC.